This T cell receptor beta chain was sequenced in a study of cytomegalovirus exposure and HLA in healthy donors. The PCR contained 60 Vbeta and 13 Jbeta primers. Some clones are missing from TCRdb's copy, which holds only in-frame ones; the method was immunoSEQ multiplex PCR. The sample holds 110,000 to 150,000 clones, 82% seen once. CDR1 and CDR2 (germline): KGHSH, LQKENI. This CDR3 spans 15 amino acids. Trimming cost V 2 bases and J 4 bases, with 12 bases left between them. The chain uses TRBV18 and TRBJ1-5; D unclear. This receptor was obtained from a woman aged 60-75 years in good health and CMV-seropositive. The specimen sequenced was PBMCs. CDR3 coding DNA: TGTGCCAGCTCACCAACCCTGGGGAGGAATCAGCCCCAGCATTTT. It is translated as CASSPTLGRNQPQHF.